This TCR beta chain was observed in a study of PD-1 blockade in classical Hodgkin lymphoma. Study outcomes and limitations: For complete responders, baseline diversity was comparable to that of newly diagnosed patients. When nivolumab was started under 1 year after ASCT, patients were excluded. Relapsed/refractory patients reportedly had the lowest baseline TCR diversity, below newly diagnosed patients, who were below healthy donors.

Time point meaning: cycle 4 day 1 (C4D1), after 6 weeks of nivolumab. Patients all relapsed after autologous stem cell transplantation, and there was variation in brentuximab vedotin exposure. Researchers report purifying CD4+ T cells from thawed PBMCs by magnetic negative selection. TCRdb's table, derived via immunoSEQ multiplex PCR, lists solely in-frame clones and lacks some. Found here are around 30,000 clones, more than 85% of them singletons; the top ten hold approximately 0.45%. As for this clone: Its cognate antigen is unknown.

The source was CD4+ T cells from blood, collected before the fourth cycle of nivolumab. The sequence came from a human donor with classical Hodgkin lymphoma.

DNA of the CDR3: TGTGCCAGTAGTCTAGTCACAGGGGAGCTATGGGGCTACACCTTC. It yields the protein CASSLVTGELWGYTF. The chain couples TRBV19 to TRBJ1-2; TRBD1 matches 7 bases. Germline CDR1 is LNHDA and CDR2 is SQIVND (reference sequence). The junction had 14 bases not matched to a gene; V was cut back by 5 bases and J by 8 bases. This CDR3 has 15 amino acids.